This T cell receptor beta chain was found in a study of T cells after yellow fever vaccination. Study-level information: In the case of low-cell-number fractions, SMART-Seq v4 Ultra Low Input was used for preparation.

The table lists this clonotype with a few counts. Its specificity is not known. Trimming shortened V by 3 bases and J by 4 bases, and 9 bases separated the two germline ends. The CDR3 is made up of 13 amino acids. Germline CDR1 MDHEN, CDR2 SYDVKM. Points from the study as a whole: Any FACS-sorted repertoire could hold abundant clonotypes that contaminate it from the bulk population.

TCRdb re-called the 5' RACE reads with MiXCR, one entry per CDR3 protein. The sample holds just under 600,000 distinct CDR3 sequences; around an eighth are singletons and the top ten take over 12%. The chain is built from TRBV28 and TRBJ2-5, with D possibly TRBD1 on 5 matching bases. Sequencing used PBMCs, obtained on the day of the yellow fever booster vaccination. The sequence was obtained from a man aged 25-45 years who received the YFV17D yellow fever vaccine. The CDR3 DNA follows: TGTGCCAGCAGTTTCAGGGCCAGAGAGACCCAGTACTTC. Its translation is CASSFRARETQYF.